A single sample is the source of the 6 T cell receptor beta chains below, sequenced in a study of T cells after yellow fever vaccination. TCRdb itself ran the 5' RACE reads through MiXCR, one entry per CDR3 protein. The sample records roughly 9,300 distinct CDR3 sequences, more than 4% being singletons. The starting material was PBMCs, either bulk or a sorted T-cell subset (CD4+, CD8+, memory, or dextramer-sorted; not recorded which), obtained around 16 days after the first yellow fever vaccination. Source of these receptors: a man younger than 30 who received the YFV17D yellow fever vaccine.

This clonotype came up many times. The rearrangement links TRBV5-5 to TRBJ1-6; a possible D gene is TRBD1 (5 bases). CDR3 size: 14 residues. V lost 4 bases and J 9 bases, leaving 14 bases between the germline ends. Germline assignment: CDR1 SGHKS and CDR2 YYEKEE (reference sequence). CDR3 nucleotide sequence: TGTGCCAGCAGCCCCGGCGGGGCCGTTTCACCCCTCCACTTT. Translation: CASSPGGAVSPLHF.

This clonotype ranks as medium-sized (0.01 to 0.1%). V is TRBV29-1 and J is TRBJ2-2, with D possibly being TRBD1 (6 bases). This CDR3 spans 14 amino acids. Germline values: CDR1 SQVTM, CDR2 ANQGSEA. V lost 5 bases, J lost 0 bases, and 10 bases lay in between. The CDR3 nucleotides read TGCAGCGTTTCCGGGACAACGAACACCGGGGAGCTGTTTTTT. Translation: CSVSGTTNTGELFF.

At least ten counts were recorded for this clonotype. The gene calls are TRBV24-1 and TRBJ1-5; 7 bases agree with TRBD1. This CDR3 is 16 amino acids long. V lost 4 bases, J lost 7 bases, and 12 bases stayed unmatched. Germline values: CDR1 KGHDR, CDR2 SFDVKD. The CDR3 loop is CATSDRDSHPTQPQHF. The CDR3 nucleotides read TGTGCCACCAGTGACCGGGACAGTCACCCCACCCAGCCCCAGCATTTT.

This clonotype was seen at least ten times. The V call is TRBV6-2 or TRBV6-3, the J call TRBJ2-3; 7 bases map to TRBD1. The CDR3 has 11 amino acids. Germline values: CDR1 MNHEY, CDR2 SVGEGT. V shed 5 bases and J 14 bases; nucleotides not matched to a gene: 7. The CDR3 is CASSRQGVGYF. CDR3 nucleotide sequence: TGTGCCAGCAGTCGACAGGGAGTTGGGTATTTT.

This clonotype rates as medium-sized. The chain has TRBV21-1 and TRBJ2-5; the D call TRBD1 from the table was never checked on the DNA. TRBV21-1 is classified as a pseudogene. CDR3 length: 19 residues. CDR3 sequence (DNA): TGTGCCAGCAGCAAAGGAAAAGGGCCCCGGGACAGGTACCAAGAGACCCAGTACTTC. Its protein is CASSKGKGPRDRYQETQYF.

This clonotype was recorded many times. The gene calls are TRBV27 and TRBJ2-5; 7 bases are a match to TRBD1. There are 17 residues in the CDR3. CDR1 MNHEY and CDR2 SMNVEV come from the germline V gene (reference sequence). The trim removed 1 base at V and 1 base at J, leaving 9 bases unmatched. The CDR3, as DNA: TGTGCCAGCAGTTTATTCTTTGAGGGGGCTCCCCAAGAGACCCAGTACTTC. Protein: CASSLFFEGAPQETQYF.